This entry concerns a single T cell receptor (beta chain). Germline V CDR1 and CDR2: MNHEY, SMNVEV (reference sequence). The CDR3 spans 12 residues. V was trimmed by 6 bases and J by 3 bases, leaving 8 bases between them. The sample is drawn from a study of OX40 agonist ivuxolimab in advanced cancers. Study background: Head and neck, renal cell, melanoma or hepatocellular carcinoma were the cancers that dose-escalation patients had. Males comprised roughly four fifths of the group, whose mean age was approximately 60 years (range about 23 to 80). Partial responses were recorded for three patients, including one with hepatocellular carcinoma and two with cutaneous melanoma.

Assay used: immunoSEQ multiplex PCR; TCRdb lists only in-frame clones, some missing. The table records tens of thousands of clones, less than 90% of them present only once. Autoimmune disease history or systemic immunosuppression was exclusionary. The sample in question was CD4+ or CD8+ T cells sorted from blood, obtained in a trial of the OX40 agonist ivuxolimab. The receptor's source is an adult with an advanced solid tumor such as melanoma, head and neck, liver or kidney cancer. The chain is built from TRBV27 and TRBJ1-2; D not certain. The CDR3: CASRGFHYGYTF. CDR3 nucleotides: TGTGCCAGCAGGGGGTTCCACTATGGCTACACCTTC.